The rows below give T cell receptor beta chains drawn from one sample of a study of blood T cell repertoires in COVID-19. TCRdb keeps only in-frame clones here, not all; method: immunoSEQ multiplex PCR. The sample lists 150,000 to 190,000 clones, roughly 88% occurring once. Sequenced sample: peripheral blood. Source of these receptors: a woman in her 50s with acute or convalescent COVID-19. CDR3s include the opening cysteine and the closing phenylalanine or tryptophan. A D gene is named only where the DNA matches it firmly. Some rows mark clone size as missing; the rest say once, few, many or name a class of expanded clone.

V gene,D gene,J gene,clone size,CDR3 protein,CDR3 DNA
TRBV29-1,TRBD2,TRBJ2-7,NA,CSVISGRAYEQYF,TGCAGCGTTATTAGCGGGAGGGCGTACGAGCAGTACTTC
TRBV12-3/TRBV12-4,TRBD1,TRBJ1-1,NA,CASSTRTGEAFF,TGTGCCAGCAGTACACGGACAGGGGAAGCTTTCTTT
TRBV5-4,NA,TRBJ2-2,NA,CASSLMQGNTGELFF,TGTGCCAGCAGCTTGATGCAGGGGAACACCGGGGAGCTGTTTTTT
TRBV7-9,NA,TRBJ2-3,NA,CASSLDRSTDTQYF,TGTGCCAGCAGCTTAGATAGAAGCACAGATACGCAGTATTTT
TRBV5-4,TRBD2,TRBJ2-1,NA,CASSLGVAAGVNEQFF,TGTGCCAGCAGCTTGGGAGTAGCGGCGGGAGTCAATGAGCAGTTCTTC
TRBV5-4,NA,TRBJ2-5,once,CASSLGSGVGETQYF,TGTGCCAGCAGCTTGGGCTCCGGGGTAGGAGAGACCCAGTACTTC
TRBV6-5,NA,TRBJ2-5,NA,CASSPQGLQETQYF,TGTGCCAGCAGCCCCCAGGGGTTACAAGAGACCCAGTACTTC
TRBV6-4,NA,TRBJ1-5,NA,CASRYTRDTNQPQHF,TGTGCCAGCAGGTATACCAGGGACACAAATCAGCCCCAGCATTTT
TRBV27,TRBD1,TRBJ1-2,NA,CASRDIGTGGSGYTF,TGTGCCAGCAGAGACATAGGGACAGGGGGCTCTGGCTACACCTTC
TRBV7-7,TRBD1,TRBJ2-2,NA,CATSGTGGTGELFF,TGTGCCACTTCCGGGACAGGGGGAACCGGGGAGCTGTTTTTT
TRBV12-3/TRBV12-4,NA,TRBJ1-2,NA,CASSFRKTGYTF,TGTGCCAGCAGTTTTCGGAAGACAGGCTACACCTTC
TRBV5-1,TRBD2,TRBJ2-2,few,CASSLEAGGNTGELFF,TGCGCCAGCAGCTTGGAGGCGGGAGGGAACACCGGGGAGCTGTTTTTT
TRBV7-3,TRBD2,TRBJ2-3,NA,CASSLGLAGITDTQYF,TGTGCCAGCAGCCTGGGACTAGCGGGAATCACAGATACGCAGTATTTT
TRBV27,NA,TRBJ2-3,NA,CASSSAPYSGPDTQYF,TGTGCCAGCAGTTCCGCGCCCTACTCAGGGCCAGATACGCAGTATTTT
TRBV7-3,TRBD2,TRBJ2-3,NA,CASGAGGDTQYF,TGTGCCAGCGGAGCGGGGGGAGATACGCAGTATTTT
TRBV9,TRBD1,TRBJ2-3,NA,CASSQTDRKGGRGSKDTDTQYF,TGTGCCAGCAGCCAAACGGACAGGAAGGGCGGACGAGGTTCTAAGGACACAGATACGCAGTATTTT
TRBV2,TRBD2,TRBJ2-7,NA,CASSSGTSGSSEQYF,TGTGCCAGCAGCTCCGGGACTAGCGGGAGCAGCGAGCAGTACTTC
TRBV2,TRBD2,TRBJ2-2,once,CASSGGLVSTGELFF,TGTGCCAGCAGTGGAGGACTAGTAAGCACCGGGGAGCTGTTTTTT
TRBV18,NA,TRBJ2-7,NA,CASSPRLLVRQGNIYEQYF,TGTGCCAGCTCACCACGGTTATTGGTTCGGCAGGGGAACATCTACGAGCAGTACTTC
TRBV6-2/TRBV6-3,NA,TRBJ1-5,NA,CASSYQTLGGQPQHF,TGTGCCAGCAGTTACCAGACCCTAGGCGGTCAGCCCCAGCATTTT
TRBV27,NA,TRBJ2-7,NA,CASSRQDGNEQYF,TGTGCCAGCAGCAGGCAGGACGGGAACGAGCAGTACTTC
TRBV3-1/TRBV3-2,NA,TRBJ2-2,NA,CASSQGTGLTGELFF,TGTGCCAGCAGCCAAGGCACAGGGTTGACCGGGGAGCTGTTTTTT
TRBV5-6,TRBD1,TRBJ1-3,NA,CASSLAGGNGNTIYF,TGTGCCAGCAGCTTGGCAGGGGGCAACGGAAACACCATATATTTT
TRBV6-6,NA,TRBJ2-5,NA,CASSFRRSKETQYF,TGTGCCAGCAGTTTTCGGCGGTCAAAAGAGACCCAGTACTTC
TRBV4-1,TRBD1,TRBJ1-2,NA,CASSQDAQGRIYGYTF,TGCGCCAGCAGCCAAGACGCACAGGGGAGGATCTATGGCTACACCTTC
TRBV5-4,TRBD1,TRBJ2-1,many,CASRDRRTGGKNEQFF,TGTGCCAGCAGGGATCGTAGGACAGGGGGCAAGAATGAGCAGTTCTTC
TRBV2,NA,TRBJ1-4,once,CGQQRESGEKLFF,TGTGGGCAGCAGCGGGAATCCGGTGAAAAACTGTTTTTT
TRBV7-3,TRBD1,TRBJ2-2,NA,CASSPGQGVRELFF,TGTGCCAGCAGCCCGGGACAGGGTGTCAGGGAGCTGTTTTTT
TRBV28,TRBD1,TRBJ1-4,NA,CASSLGTGGEKLFF,TGTGCCAGCAGTTTGGGGACAGGGGGTGAAAAACTGTTTTTT
TRBV11-2,TRBD2,TRBJ2-5,once,CASSSREGSPPRETQYF,TGTGCCAGCAGCTCTCGGGAGGGCTCCCCCCCGAGGGAGACCCAGTACTTC
TRBV7-9,TRBD1,TRBJ1-6,NA,CASSLVTGRNSPLHF,TGTGCCAGCAGCTTAGTGACAGGGAGGAATTCACCCCTCCACTTT
TRBV7-2,TRBD1,TRBJ2-5,NA,CASSLVTGEETQYF,TGTGCCAGCAGCTTAGTTACAGGGGAAGAGACCCAGTACTTC
TRBV10-1,NA,TRBJ2-3,NA,CASSESVVTDTQYF,TGCGCCAGCAGTGAATCGGTAGTAACAGATACGCAGTATTTT
TRBV29-1,NA,TRBJ1-4,NA,CSASPGEKLFF,TGCAGCGCAAGCCCGGGGGAAAAACTGTTTTTT
TRBV7-2,NA,TRBJ1-5,NA,CASSLVARGNQPQHF,TGTGCCAGCAGCTTAGTTGCCAGGGGCAATCAGCCCCAGCATTTT
TRBV4-3,NA,TRBJ1-6,once,CASSQGWDTRNSPLHF,TGCGCCAGCAGCCAAGGTTGGGACACTCGTAATTCACCCCTCCACTTT